These 8 T cell receptor beta chains came from one sample sequenced in a study of control samples from healthy donors and cancer patients. Data came from immunoSEQ multiplex PCR; TCRdb stores just in-frame clones and leaves some out. Found here are about 55,000 clones, nearly 90% of them singletons; the top ten hold approximately 3.8%. The sequencing input was blood. These receptors all come from a man aged 45-60 years in good health.

This clone appeared a few times. The chain carries TRBV28 and TRBJ1-4; D is perhaps TRBD1 (6 bases). With 5 bases removed from V and 6 bases from J, the gap between germline ends came to 19 bases. Germline V gene sequence: CDR1 MDHEN, CDR2 SYDVKM. CDR3 length: 16 amino acids. In nucleotides, the CDR3 is TGTGCCAGCAGTCCACTCCTAGGGGGATTAGATGAAAAACTGTTTTTT. Translating it yields CASSPLLGGLDEKLFF.

The chain recombines TRBV27 with TRBJ1-1, with D hard to call. Germline V gives CDR1 MNHEY, CDR2 SMNVEV (reference sequence). The V end lost 3 bases, the J end lost 6 bases, and 11 bases lay between the germline ends. The CDR3 is made up of 13 amino acids. CDR3 loop: CASSFSEGAEAFF. CDR3 bases: TGTGCCAGCAGTTTCTCCGAGGGTGCTGAAGCTTTCTTT.

The rearrangement joins TRBV6-2 or TRBV6-3 to TRBJ1-5, with D unresolved. This CDR3 has 16 amino acids. The germline V gene encodes CDR1 MNHEY and CDR2 SVGEGT. V was trimmed by 0 bases and J by 4 bases, leaving 13 bases between them. The CDR3 nucleotides are TGTGCCAGCAGTTACTCTCTGATCGGGGAAAATCAGCCCCAGCATTTT. Translating it yields CASSYSLIGENQPQHF.

The chain recombines TRBV7-2 with TRBJ1-2; 8 positions match TRBD1. The CDR3 runs to 14 residues. The V gene end was trimmed by 5 bases and the J gene end by 2 bases; junction bases not matched to a gene: 4. From germline, CDR1 is SGHTA and CDR2 FQGNSA. CDR3 protein: CASSMAGGNYGYTF. The CDR3 DNA reads as TGTGCCAGCAGCATGGCAGGGGGCAACTATGGCTACACCTTC. The variable domain in full, completed from reference TRBV7-2 and TRBJ1-2, reads GAGVSQSPSNKVTEKGKDVELRCDPISGHTALYWYRQSLGQGLEFLIYFQGNSAPDKSGLPSDRFSAERTGGSVSTLTIQRTQQEDSAVYLCASSMAGGNYGYTFGSGTRLTVV.

CDR3 sequence: CASSVGPGTEAFF. CDR3 DNA: TGTGCCAGCAGCGTAGGGCCCGGCACTGAAGCTTTCTTT. This chain links TRBV9 with TRBJ1-1, with unresolved D. This CDR3 comprises 13 residues. The V gene's germline CDR1 is SGDLS and CDR2 YYNGEE. V lost 0 bases to trimming and J lost 4 bases, with 7 bases between them.

The chain joins TRBV7-6 to TRBJ2-7, with D maybe TRBD2 (5 bases). This CDR3 is 14 amino acids long. Germline values: CDR1 SGHVS, CDR2 FNYEAQ. V lost 4 bases, J lost 3 bases, and 13 bases lay in between. The CDR3 spells CASSSNLGSYEQYF. In nucleotides, the CDR3 is TGTGCCAGCAGCTCCAACCTTGGGAGCTACGAGCAGTACTTC.

This clone was seen a single time. The chain employs TRBV5-1 and TRBJ2-7, with D unresolved. Germline V lookup: CDR1 SGHRS, CDR2 YFSETQ. Trimming took off 1 base at V and 2 bases at J, with 7 bases between the two ends. This CDR3 is 13 amino acids long. This chain's CDR3 is CASSLNSAYEQYF. The CDR3 DNA reads as TGCGCCAGCAGCTTGAACAGCGCCTACGAGCAGTACTTC. The variable domain in full, with the rest retrieved from reference TRBV5-1 and TRBJ2-7, is KAGVTQTPRYLIKTRGQQVTLSCSPISGHRSVSWYQQTPGQGLQFLFEYFSETQRNKGNFPGRFSGRQFSNSRSEMNVSTLELGDSALYLCASSLNSAYEQYFGPGTRLTVT.

The chain is built from TRBV19 and TRBJ1-1; D not resolved. V was cut by 1 base and J by 1 base, with 13 bases left in between. Germline V gives CDR1 LNHDA, CDR2 SQIVND (reference sequence). This CDR3 region has 16 residues. CDR3 protein: CASSIGAADRNTEAFF. The DNA for the CDR3 is TGTGCCAGTAGTATAGGGGCAGCCGATAGGAACACTGAAGCTTTCTTT.